Shown below are 14 T cell receptor beta chains from a single sample sequenced in a study of tumor and adjacent non-tumor tissue in lung cancer (dated 2018 in TCRdb). RNA was isolated from bulk unsorted tissue, and RNA quality was assessed with a NanoDrop ND-1000 and an Agilent 2100. Normal lung samples were distant non-tumor tissue taken more than 3 cm from the tumor edge. Library creation used multiplex PCR. The reads were generated on an Illumina HiSeq 2500. Following protocols modified from ARM-PCR, the researchers constructed TCRbeta libraries through three rounds of nested PCR with primers (Table S4). TCRdb cleaned the public reads at Q25 with fastp, built clones with MiXCR and kept in-frame beta chains. Here each entry gathers all rows of one CDR3 protein and keeps the most common genes and DNA. The sample table records 80,000 to 100,000 distinct CDR3 sequences; about 80% of these occur just once. Jointly, the top ten make up roughly 33% of the sample.

Sequencing used distant non-tumor lung tissue. These receptors were collected from a man aged 55 to 70 with small cell lung cancer.

This sequence joins TRBV11-2 and TRBJ2-7, with TRBD2 as a possible D gene (5 bases). Germline V gene data show CDR1 as SGHAT and CDR2 as FQNNGV. The CDR3 runs to 14 residues. CDR3 sequence (DNA): TGTGCGTGCAGCTTAGAGGTCGGAGGCTACGAGCAGTACTTC. Protein product: CACSLEVGGYEQYF.

In regard to this clonotype: The CDR3 ends on some other residue instead of the conserved phenylalanine or tryptophan, so this is likely a read error. The chain uses TRBV11-2 and TRBJ2-3, with a possible D match to TRBD2 (6 bases). This CDR3 region has 15 residues. CDR1 and CDR2 (germline): SGHAT, FQNNGV. V lost 4 bases and J 7 bases, leaving 18 bases between the germline ends. The CDR3 DNA is TGTGCCAGCAGCTCCGGAGGGATTGAGGGACATACGCAGTATCTA. The encoded protein is CASSSGGIEGHTQYL.

Concerning this clonotype itself: Given a much more abundant clone one base away, this may be a read error. The genes are TRBV12-3 or TRBV12-4 and TRBJ2-1, with TRBD1 matching over 9 bases. With 5 bases clipped from V and 9 bases from J, the junction kept 8 bases outside the gene matches. This CDR3 contains 14 residues. CDR3 DNA: TGTGCCAGCAGTAGTCGGGACAGGGTCACTGAGCAGTTCTTC. Translated: CASSSRDRVTEQFF.

Comment on this clonotype: No conserved phenylalanine or tryptophan ends this CDR3, so it is likely a read error. The J gene is TRBJ2-1, the V gene TRBV20-1, with D tentatively TRBD2 (6 bases). Germline CDR1 is DFQATT and CDR2 is SNEGSKA (reference sequence). The V and J ends lost 3 bases and 10 bases respectively, with 34 bases between them. The CDR3 contains 19 residues. The CDR3 nucleotides are TGCAGTGCTAGGGCGAGTCGTTTGTCGATGACGGGAGCACCCGACGAGCAGTTCCTC. Its protein is CSARASRLSMTGAPDEQFL.

Regarding this clonotype: The junction and the germline gene differ at one end; a read error may be behind it. This chain uses TRBV5-6 with TRBJ1-5; D is ambiguous. Per the germline V gene, CDR1 is SGHDT and CDR2 is YYEEEE. The CDR3 sequence is 12 residues long. CDR3 sequence: CASSLVDQSQHF. The CDR3 region has the DNA TGTGCCAGCAGCTTGGTGGATCAGTCCCAGCATTTC.

This clonotype was detected only once. Since a much larger clone is just one base distant, this may be a read error. J is TRBJ2-1 and V is TRBV28, with a tentative D call TRBD1 (5 bases). Per germline, CDR1 MDHEN and CDR2 SYDVKM. The ends were cut back, 6 bases at V and 3 bases at J, with 9 bases in the middle. The CDR3 is made up of 13 amino acids. The DNA of the CDR3 is TGTGCCAGCAGGCAGGGATACTACAATGAGCAGTTCTTC. This codes for CASRQGYYNEQFF.

Points on this clonotype: In this CDR3 the conserved last residue, phenylalanine or tryptophan, is missing, so a read error is likely. The chain employs TRBV12-3 or TRBV12-4 and TRBJ2-5; D gene uncertain. The CDR3 is 15 residues long. Between the trimmed V and J ends, which lost 9 bases and 0 bases, there was a span of 17 bases. CDR3 region: CASTLAGRNQETQYL. The CDR3 region has the DNA TGTGCCAGTACTTTAGCCGGACGAAACCAAGAGACCCAGTACCTC.

Points on this clonotype: Germline is not matched at one junction end, which may reflect a read error. The chain links TRBV11-3 to TRBJ2-1, with D tentatively TRBD1 (6 bases). In germline, CDR1 is SGHNT, CDR2 YENEEA. CDR3 length: 12 amino acids. The CDR3 DNA reads TGTGTCAGCAGCTTAGGGACATATGAGCAGCTTTTC. It yields the protein CVSSLGTYEQLF.

The CDR3 loop reads CSAGDSSYEQYF. The CDR3 nucleotides read TGCAGCGCCGGGGACTCCTCATACGAGCAGTACTTC. The chain is built from TRBV29-1 and TRBJ2-7, with D tentatively TRBD2 (6 bases). The germline V gene has CDR1 SQVTM and CDR2 ANQGSEA. There are 12 residues in the CDR3. V lost 7 bases and J 4 bases, leaving 14 bases between the germline ends.

Concerning this clonotype itself: The junction departs from germline at one end; a sequencing error may be responsible. The rearrangement joins TRBV12-3 or TRBV12-4 to TRBJ2-1, with D uncertain. The CDR3 spans 11 residues. The CDR3 spells CTSSFINEQFF. The CDR3 nucleotides read TGCACCAGCAGTTTCATTAATGAGCAGTTCTTC.

The table lists this clonotype with a count of one. One junction end disagrees with the germline gene, perhaps due to a read error. CDR3 residues: CASSPTRGATNEKLLF. Written as DNA, the CDR3 is TGTGCGAGCAGTCCGACCAGGGGGGCGACTAATGAAAAACTGTTATTT. The chain joins TRBV12-3 or TRBV12-4 to TRBJ1-4, with TRBD1 identical over 7 bases. There are 16 residues in the CDR3.

As regards this clonotype: Given the absence of the conserved phenylalanine or tryptophan at the CDR3 end, a read error is likely. The gene calls are TRBV12-3 or TRBV12-4 and TRBJ2-2; a weak D match, TRBD1 (5 bases). V lost 3 bases, J lost 3 bases, and 11 bases lay in between. This CDR3 region has 15 residues. The CDR3 region is CASSFAVTDTGELFL. CDR3 in DNA: TGTGCCAGCAGTTTCGCTGTGACAGACACCGGGGAGCTGTTTTTA.

To note about this clonotype: Mismatch with germline at one junction end may stem from a read error. The chain combines TRBV4-1 with TRBJ2-2, with 8 bases aligning to TRBD1. This CDR3 has 15 residues. Germline V CDR1 and CDR2: MGHRA, YSYEKL. In DNA, the CDR3 is TGCGTCAGCAGCAACAGGGGGGCATATACCGGGGAGCTGTTTTTT. Translated: CVSSNRGAYTGELFF.

A word on this clonotype: One end of the junction does not line up with germline, which may come from a read error. The chain employs TRBV4-2 and TRBJ1-2, with a possible D match to TRBD1 (5 bases). CDR1 and CDR2 (germline): LGHNA, YNFKEQ. The CDR3 runs to 16 residues. For the CDR3, the DNA is TGTGGCAGCAGCCAAGAGAGAGGGACGTCATATGGTGGCAACACCTTC. Its protein is CGSSQERGTSYGGNTF.